This T cell receptor (beta chain) was found in a study of Tregs in tolerant kidney transplant recipients. Unstimulated regulatory T cells (CD4+CD25+CD127-), CD4+CD25- non-regulatory cells, CD4 and CD8 cells were FACS-sorted from thawed PBMCs. Profiling relied on immunoSEQ multiplex PCR, and the TCRdb table lists in-frame clones only, not all of them. This table holds roughly 250,000 clones, approximately 84% found once. Remarks on this clone: Its antigen is not identified.

Study results and limitations: Activated donor B cell expansion appeared to reveal the most relevant donor-specific TCRbeta repertoire. Validation in larger populations is needed because few patients were studied. Biological reproducibility was not directly addressed, but technical replication error appeared minimal.

Germline CDR1 and CDR2: SGHRS and YFSETQ. The V segment lost 3 bases and the J segment 7 bases; nucleotides outside the gene matches: 10. This CDR3 region has 16 residues. The chain has TRBV5-1 and TRBJ1-4; 9 bases are a match to TRBD1. This TCR was recovered from a human donor in good health. Material: CD4+ T cells from blood. In nucleotides, the CDR3 is TGCGCCAGCAGCTCGGGACAGGGAGGGGTAGGTGAAAAACTGTTTTTT. Translation: CASSSGQGGVGEKLFF.